This TCR beta chain came from a study of a mutant IDH1 vaccine in newly diagnosed glioma. Whole-study context: The initiation of vaccination occurred 4-6 weeks after radiotherapy alone, or with temozolomide cycles. The treated group averaged about 41 years old and was roughly 60% male, around 38% female. Earlier therapy was either radiotherapy, temozolomide, or both, and most got both.

Measured with immunoSEQ multiplex PCR; TCRdb has only the in-frame clones, and not every one. The repertoire has some 30,000 clones, around 80% of them found once; the top ten carry 11%. Specified time point: week 35, safety follow-up. One vaccine dose held 300 ug of mutant IDH1 20-mer peptide and came with topical imiquimod. Astrocytomas that were new, WHO grade 3 or 4, IDH1-mutant and ATRX-lost were present in the donors. On this clone: Its antigen remains unknown.

CDR3 size: 16 residues. Germline loops: CDR1 SGHNT, CDR2 YYREEE (reference sequence). V was cut by 1 base and J by 3 bases, with 16 bases left in between. The rearrangement uses TRBV5-4 and TRBJ1-2; TRBD1 might be the D (5 bases). This clonotype was obtained from a middle-aged woman with glioma. Here the sequenced sample was PBMCs, taken from a glioma patient whose treatment included an IDH1 peptide vaccine. CDR3 in DNA: TGTGCCAGCAGCTTGTCGGGACTCGGGGCATACTATGGCTACACCTTC. Translating gives CASSLSGLGAYYGYTF.